This T cell receptor (beta chain) was observed in a study of vaccination and CD4 T cells after COVID-19. Treatment of the sample: roughly ten-day PBMC culture with coronavirus spike peptide pools or control peptides (ViraFEST assay). IL-2 at about 10 IU/ml and peptide pools at about 9.5 ug/ml were added to PBMCs cultured at two million per well. CD4+ T cells were isolated by negative selection after about ten days of culture. This CDR3 region has 15 residues. From germline, CDR1 is SEHNR and CDR2 FQNEAQ (reference sequence). V shed 5 bases and J 0 bases; nucleotides not matched to a gene: 4. Sequenced with the Oncomine TCR Beta short-read assay was DNA taken from cultured CD4+ T cells. One entry per CDR3 protein results from TCRdb running MiXCR on the PCR reads. The sample has some 7,100 distinct CDR3 sequences; around 70% are singletons. Overall study results and limits: Although the median of SARS-CoV-2-reactive clonotypes rose from around 20 to 38, the change was not significant.

As for this clonotype: No antigen is known for it.

The receptor was isolated from a human donor who had recovered from COVID-19. V usage is TRBV7-9 and J usage is TRBJ1-3; 7 positions agree with TRBD1. The sample was CD4+ T cells from blood, cultured in vitro. The CDR3 DNA is TGTGCCAGCAGCCTCACAGGGGCCTCTGGAAACACCATATATTTT. This translates into CASSLTGASGNTIYF. The full variable domain, with the rest looked up from reference TRBV7-9 and TRBJ1-3, is DTGVSQNPRHKITKRGQNVTFRCDPISEHNRLYWYRQTLGQGPEFLTYFQNEAQLEKSRLLSDRFSAERPKGSFSTLEIQRTEQGDSAMYLCASSLTGASGNTIYFGEGSWLTVV.